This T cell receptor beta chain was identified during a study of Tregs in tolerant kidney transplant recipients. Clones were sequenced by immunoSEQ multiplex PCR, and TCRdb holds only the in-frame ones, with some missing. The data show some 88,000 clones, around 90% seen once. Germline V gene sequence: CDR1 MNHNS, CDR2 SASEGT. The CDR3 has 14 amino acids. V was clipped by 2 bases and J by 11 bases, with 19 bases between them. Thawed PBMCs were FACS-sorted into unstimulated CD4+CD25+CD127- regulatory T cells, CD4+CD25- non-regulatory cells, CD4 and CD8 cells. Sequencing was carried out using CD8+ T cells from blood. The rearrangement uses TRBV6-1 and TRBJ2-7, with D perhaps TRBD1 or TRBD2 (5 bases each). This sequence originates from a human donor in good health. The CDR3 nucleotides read TGTGCCAGCAGTGAATTAGGGGCCACTGTGCGGGAGTACTTC. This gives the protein CASSELGATVREYF.